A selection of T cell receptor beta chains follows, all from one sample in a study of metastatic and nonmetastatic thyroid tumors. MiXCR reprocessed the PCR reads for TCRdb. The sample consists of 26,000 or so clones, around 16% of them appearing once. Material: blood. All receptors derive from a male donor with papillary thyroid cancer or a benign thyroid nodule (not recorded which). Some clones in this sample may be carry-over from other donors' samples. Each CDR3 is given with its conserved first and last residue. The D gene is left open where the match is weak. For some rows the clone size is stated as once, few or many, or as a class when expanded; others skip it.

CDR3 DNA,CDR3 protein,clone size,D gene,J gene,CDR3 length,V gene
TGTGCCAGCAGCCTGGGACAGGGTATTCGTCAGCCCCAGCATTTT,CASSLGQGIRQPQHF,many,TRBD1,TRBJ1-5,15,TRBV7-6
TGTGCCAGCCACAGGGATCAAGAGACCCAGTACTTC,CASHRDQETQYF,many,NA,TRBJ2-5,12,TRBV2
TGTGCCAGCAGTTACCGACCAGAGGCGGAGCCCCAGCATTTT,CASSYRPEAEPQHF,many,NA,TRBJ1-5,14,TRBV6-6
TGTGCCAGTGGGACCGGGACAGGGTTTCATGAGCAGTTCTTC,CASGTGTGFHEQFF,once,TRBD1,TRBJ2-1,14,TRBV3-1
TGTGCCTGGAGACGGGACAGGGGGATTCCTCTGGGTGGCTACACCTTC,CAWRRDRGIPLGGYTF,many,TRBD1,TRBJ1-2,16,TRBV30
TGCAGTGCTAGGGCAGGGGCCCTTTATAATTCACCCCTCCACTTT,CSARAGALYNSPLHF,medium-sized,NA,TRBJ1-6,15,TRBV20-1
TGTGCCAGCAGTCCCCTTCGAAGGGGGCTGCTTGATGGCTACACCTTC,CASSPLRRGLLDGYTF,many,TRBD1,TRBJ1-2,16,TRBV27
TGTGCCAGCAGCCAAACCCCGAGGACAGGGTATGGCTACACCTTC,CASSQTPRTGYGYTF,NA,TRBD1,TRBJ1-2,15,TRBV3-1
TGTGCCACCAGTGACCTGGCCGGGGAGCTGTTTTTT,CATSDLAGELFF,many,NA,TRBJ2-2,12,TRBV24-1
TGTAGTGCTACCAGTCAGGCCTACGAGCAGTACTTC,CSATSQAYEQYF,many,NA,TRBJ2-7,12,TRBV20-1
TGTGCCAGCAGTTACTCTATAGGGTGCGGGGTGTGCTACACCTTC,CASSYSIGCGVCYTF,few,NA,TRBJ1-2,15,TRBV6-5
TGTGCTATTGGTTTTGATGGCGACTCCTACGAGCAGTACTTC,CAIGFDGDSYEQYF,few,NA,TRBJ2-7,14,TRBV12-5
TGTGCCAGCATTACCGCCCGGGACAACCCCTACGAGCAGTACTTC,CASITARDNPYEQYF,many,NA,TRBJ2-7,15,TRBV7-2
TGTGCCAGCAGCCTACAAGGGGGGGCCCATAATTCACCCCTCCACTTT,CASSLQGGAHNSPLHF,many,NA,TRBJ1-6,16,TRBV6-1
TGTGCCAGCAGCGCTCCCCAGGGTTTGAGCACAGATACGCAGTATTTT,CASSAPQGLSTDTQYF,many,NA,TRBJ2-3,16,TRBV9
TGTGCCAGCACGGGTGTATCTGGGACTAGCGCATTCTACGAGCAGTACTTC,CASTGVSGTSAFYEQYF,many,TRBD2,TRBJ2-7,17,TRBV2
TGTGCCACCAGTGGTAGCACAGATACGCAGTATTTT,CATSGSTDTQYF,many,NA,TRBJ2-3,12,TRBV24-1
TGTGCCAGCAATTACATGGCTGCCGTGGAGCTGTTTTTT,CASNYMAAVELFF,few,NA,TRBJ2-2,13,TRBV6-6
TGTGCCAGCAGCCACCAAGCGGGAGGGAGCTCTGGGGCCAACGTCCTGACTTTC,CASSHQAGGSSGANVLTF,many,TRBD2,TRBJ2-6,18,TRBV3-1
TGTGCCAGCCGCCCTGGAGGTGGCACTGAAGCTTTCTTT,CASRPGGGTEAFF,many,NA,TRBJ1-1,13,TRBV6-1
TGCGCCAGCAAAGGGACAGACACTGAAGCTTTCTTT,CASKGTDTEAFF,many,TRBD1,TRBJ1-1,12,TRBV4-1
TGTGCCAGCGGGACAGGGGACTACGAGCAGTACTTC,CASGTGDYEQYF,many,TRBD1,TRBJ2-7,12,TRBV2
TGTGCCAGCAGTGAAGGGCAGGGGCACGAGCAGTACTTC,CASSEGQGHEQYF,many,NA,TRBJ2-7,13,TRBV2